Following are 6 T cell receptor beta chains from one sample sequenced in a study of cytomegalovirus exposure and HLA in healthy donors. The PCR contained 60 Vbeta and 13 Jbeta primers. TCRdb's table, derived via immunoSEQ multiplex PCR, lists solely in-frame clones and lacks some. Here the sample spans 150,000 to 200,000 clones, roughly 76% being singletons. Sequenced material: PBMCs. All receptors come from a woman under 30 in good health and CMV-seropositive.

In its sample, this clone was seen a few times. The rearrangement uses TRBV6-6 and TRBJ1-6, with TRBD1 matching 9 bases. Trimming at V came to 7 bases and at J to 13 bases, leaving 11 bases not matched to a gene. The CDR3 runs 14 residues. Germline V CDR1 and CDR2: MNHNY, SVGAGI (reference sequence). CDR3 coding DNA: TGTGCCAGCATCCCCCAAGGACAGGGGAGCCCCCTCCACTTT. Translating gives CASIPQGQGSPLHF.

This clone was observed a handful of times. The genes are TRBV15 and TRBJ1-2; 7 nucleotides match TRBD1. Germline V lookup: CDR1 LNHNV, CDR2 YYDKDF (reference sequence). The CDR3 totals 15 residues. J lost 8 bases, V lost 5 bases, and 14 bases had no gene match. CDR3 residues: CATSGSRRGGDGYTF. The CDR3 DNA follows: TGTGCCACCAGCGGATCCAGACGAGGGGGCGACGGCTACACCTTC.

This clone was counted a few times. The chain employs TRBV28 and TRBJ2-5, with D possibly TRBD1 on 7 matching bases. The CDR3 contains 15 residues. The germline V and J ends were trimmed by 8 bases and 2 bases, with 18 bases remaining between them. CDR1 is MDHEN, CDR2 SYDVKM, per germline. The CDR3 nucleotides are TGTGCCAGCGCCTCAGGGGGGCAGGCGCAAGAGACCCAGTACTTC. As protein: CASASGGQAQETQYF.

The rearrangement links TRBV5-1 to TRBJ1-2, with a tentative D call TRBD1 (6 bases). V lost 4 bases and J 8 bases, leaving 15 bases between the germline ends. The CDR3 is made up of 13 amino acids. CDR1 is SGHRS, CDR2 YFSETQ, per germline. CDR3 bases: TGCGCCAGCAGCCTGACAGGAAGCTCCGGCTACACCTTC. It translates to CASSLTGSSGYTF.

This chain uses TRBV6-1 with TRBJ1-5; D unresolved. Trimming took off 4 bases at V and 4 bases at J, with 5 bases between the two ends. The germline CDR1 and CDR2 sequences are MNHNS and SASEGT. The CDR3 covers 12 residues. The CDR3: CASSGLNQPQHF. The CDR3 DNA reads as TGTGCCAGCAGTGGTCTAAATCAGCCCCAGCATTTT.

The chain links TRBV27 to TRBJ1-1; the D is unclear. Germline CDR1 is MNHEY and CDR2 is SMNVEV (reference sequence). Trimming took 0 bases from V and 5 from J, leaving 10 bases between them. This CDR3 has 14 residues. DNA for the CDR3: TGTGCCAGCAGTTTATCACCCGGAGGGACTGAAGCTTTCTTT. Protein: CASSLSPGGTEAFF.